The T cell receptor (beta chain) under discussion was sequenced for a study of blood T cell repertoires in COVID-19. At the level of the study: The cDNA or gDNA used as material had been derived from T cells, B-cell-depleted T cells, or PBMCs.

Trimming took 5 bases from V and 2 from J, leaving 13 bases between them. This CDR3 has 15 residues. The V gene's germline CDR1 is SQVTM and CDR2 ANQGSEA. Patients of the Seattle cohort, enrolled during active infection, were followed longitudinally. Original analysis: Estimation of nucleated cell counts relied on the amplification of reference gene primers. Profiled with immunoSEQ multiplex PCR; TCRdb holds only in-frame clones, not every one. Clonal size and the V and J genes are those of that table, whereas D and trimming came from the DNA. The sample holds some 450,000 clones, 70% to 90% seen once.

The sample taken for sequencing was peripheral blood. This chain joins TRBV29-1 and TRBJ2-6; TRBD1 might be the D (7 bases). The sequence was obtained from a young man with COVID-19, enrolled during active disease. CDR3 in DNA: TGCAGCGTTAACCAGGGGGGTCCTGGGGCCAACGTCCTGACTTTC. It encodes CSVNQGGPGANVLTF.